These T cell receptor beta chains were read from a single sample in a study of CD8+CD57+ T cells in acquired aplastic anemia. One entry per CDR3 protein results from TCRdb running MiXCR on the reads. Of a few hundred thousand distinct CDR3 sequences in the sample, roughly 45% are singletons; the top ten hold nearly 20%. The sequenced sample consisted of sorted CD4+, CD8+, or CD8+CD57+ T cells (not recorded which) from PBMCs. The origin of the receptors is a human donor with aplastic anemia. Both conserved end residues are part of each CDR3. D genes are given only for firm matches. Size values are once, few and many counts, or a class for expanded clones, and some rows have none.

clone size | J gene | V gene | CDR3 length | D gene | CDR3 DNA | CDR3 protein
few | TRBJ2-1 | TRBV18 | 15 | - | TGTGCCAGCTCACCACCGAGGGGCTTGGACAATGAGCAGTTCTTC | CASSPPRGLDNEQFF
once | TRBJ2-7 | TRBV20-1 | 15 | - | TGCAGTGCTAGAGATTTTGACCAGAGCTCCTACGAGCAGTACTTC | CSARDFDQSSYEQYF
- | TRBJ1-6 | TRBV5-1 | 14 | - | TGCGCCAGCAGCTTGGAAACAGGGATTTCACCCCTCCACTTT | CASSLETGISPLHF
- | TRBJ2-1 | TRBV14 | 17 | TRBD2 | TGTGCCAGCAGCCACCAGCGGGGGGGCTTCTCCTACAATGAGCAGTTCTTC | CASSHQRGGFSYNEQFF
- | TRBJ2-7 | TRBV20-1 | 14 | TRBD1 | TGCAGTGCTGGTGACAGGGGAAGAGGATACGAGCAGTACTTC | CSAGDRGRGYEQYF
once | TRBJ2-3 | TRBV25-1 | 15 | - | TGTGCCAGCAGTGAATTGGGGTCCGGCACAGATACGCAGTATTTT | CASSELGSGTDTQYF
- | TRBJ2-1 | TRBV9 | 14 | TRBD2 | TGTGCCAGCAGCACCTACCGGGAGGGGAATGAGCAGTTCTTC | CASSTYREGNEQFF
- | TRBJ2-7 | TRBV29-1 | 13 | TRBD2 | TGCAGCGTTGAGTCGGCGGGAGCATTCGAGCAGTACTTC | CSVESAGAFEQYF
- | TRBJ2-1 | TRBV6-5 | 19 | - | TGTGCCAGCACCAAGGGGCAGCAGGGGAGGAGGGGAGGATACAATGAGCAGTTCTTC | CASTKGQQGRRGGYNEQFF
- | TRBJ1-2 | TRBV30 | 16 | - | TGTGCCTGGAGTGGTGCCCCGTCCGCGGCTAACTATGGCTACACCTTC | CAWSGAPSAANYGYTF
few | TRBJ2-7 | TRBV5-6 | 14 | TRBD2 | TGTGCCGGCAGCTTTTCTAGCGGGGACTACGAGCAGTACTTC | CAGSFSSGDYEQYF
- | TRBJ2-5 | TRBV10-1 | 14 | - | TGCGCCAGCAGTGAGTCGGTGAGCAATCAGCCCCAGTACTTC | CASSESVSNQPQYF
many | TRBJ2-1 | TRBV7-2 | 16 | - | TGTGCCAGCAGCTTAGGCTCTCCTTGGACCTACAATGAGCAGTTCTTC | CASSLGSPWTYNEQFF
many | TRBJ2-7 | TRBV7-9 | 14 | - | TGTGCCAGCAGCCAAGCCGGGGGGCTGAACGAGCAGTACTTC | CASSQAGGLNEQYF
- | TRBJ1-2 | TRBV10-3 | 13 | - | TGTGCCAGCAGCGCCGACAGCCTCTATGGCTACACCTTC | CASSADSLYGYTF
many | TRBJ2-7 | TRBV7-2 | 14 | TRBD2 | TGTGCCAGCAGCTTGACCGGGACTAGCGTCGAGCAGTACTTC | CASSLTGTSVEQYF
many | TRBJ2-7 | TRBV20-1 | 14 | TRBD1 | TGCAGTGCTAGAGAGGGACAGGGGGGCGTCGAGCAGTACTTC | CSAREGQGGVEQYF
many | TRBJ2-7 | TRBV24-1 | 14 | - | TGTGCCACCAGTGATTGGAAGACAAACTACGAGCAGTACTTC | CATSDWKTNYEQYF
- | TRBJ1-2 | TRBV20-1 | 13 | - | TGCAGTGCTAGAGGGGGGGGCGACTATGGCTACACCTTC | CSARGGGDYGYTF
- | TRBJ2-2 | TRBV2 | 14 | TRBD1 | TGTGCCAGTCAGAGGACAGGGAACACCGGGGAGCTGTCTTGG | CASQRTGNTGELSW
few | TRBJ2-7 | TRBV6-5 | 13 | - | TGTGCCAGCCGTCCTAGGAGCTCCTACGAGCAGTACTTC | CASRPRSSYEQYF
- | TRBJ2-1 | TRBV7-3 | 13 | - | TGTGCCAGCAGCTCGTGGACTGACAATGAGCAGTTCTTC | CASSSWTDNEQFF
- | TRBJ1-2 | TRBV28 | 15 | - | TGTGCCAGCAGTCCCCTAGCAGGGACGGGCTATGGCTACACCTTC | CASSPLAGTGYGYTF
- | TRBJ2-3 | TRBV25-1 | 14 | - | TGTGCCAGCAGTGAATGGGCAGACACAGATACGCAGTATTTT | CASSEWADTDTQYF
- | TRBJ2-7 | TRBV5-1 | 17 | TRBD2 | TGCGCCAGCAGCCTCGGACTAGCGGAAGTGCTTAGCTACGAGCAGTACTTC | CASSLGLAEVLSYEQYF
many | TRBJ1-3 | TRBV7-2 | 15 | TRBD1 | TGTGCCAGCAGCGACCCGACAGGGACTGGAAACACCATATATTTT | CASSDPTGTGNTIYF
- | TRBJ2-4 | TRBV19 | 13 | TRBD1 | TGTGCCAGTAGTCAACAGGGGGCTGACATTCAGTACTTC | CASSQQGADIQYF
few | TRBJ2-5 | TRBV5-1 | 15 | - | TGCGCCAGCAGCTCCTCCACAGGGTTCCAAGAGACCCAGTACTTC | CASSSSTGFQETQYF
- | TRBJ2-7 | TRBV7-6 | 14 | TRBD1 | TGTGCCAGCAGTTCTCGGGAACAGGGGTTGGAGCAGTACTTC | CASSSREQGLEQYF
- | TRBJ1-2 | TRBV10-3 | 13 | - | TGTGCCATCAGTGAGTCTGGGAACTATGGCTACACCTTC | CAISESGNYGYTF
many | TRBJ2-3 | TRBV15 | 13 | - | TGTGCCACCAGCAGTCCCCAGCGGGTTACGACGTATTTT | CATSSPQRVTTYF
many | TRBJ1-2 | TRBV4-1 | 15 | TRBD1 | TGCGCCAGCAGCCAACAAACAGGGGGGGACTATGGCTACACCTTC | CASSQQTGGDYGYTF
- | TRBJ1-6 | TRBV2 | 14 | - | TGTGCCAGCAGTGACCGGAGTCGTAATTCACCCCTCCACTTT | CASSDRSRNSPLHF
few | TRBJ2-1 | TRBV19 | 16 | TRBD2 | TGTGCCAGTAGTATGGTGAGCGGGGGGGGCGCAGGTGAGCAGTTCTTC | CASSMVSGGGAGEQFF
many | TRBJ2-2 | TRBV20-1 | 14 | - | TGCAGTGCTAGAACCGACGGACTCACCGGGGAGCTGTTTTTT | CSARTDGLTGELFF
many | TRBJ1-2 | TRBV6-1 | 14 | TRBD1 | TGTGCCAGCAGTGAAACTGACAGGGGGAATGGCTACACCTTC | CASSETDRGNGYTF
- | TRBJ1-3 | TRBV29-1 | 12 | - | TGCAGCGTGGCACTCTCTGGAAACACCATATATTTT | CSVALSGNTIYF
- | TRBJ1-3 | TRBV27 | 17 | TRBD1 | TGTGCCAGCAGTTTATCCGGACAGGGGGCGCGGGGAAACACCATATATTTT | CASSLSGQGARGNTIYF
many | TRBJ1-4 | TRBV7-2 | 12 | - | TGTGCCAGCTCTGGGGGGCTGGCGGAACTGTTTTTT | CASSGGLAELFF
- | TRBJ1-1 | TRBV20-1 | 15 | - | TGCAGTGCACCAGGGCGGCAGGGCGTGAACACTGAAGCTTTCTTT | CSAPGRQGVNTEAFF
many | TRBJ2-5 | TRBV9 | 15 | - | TGTGCCAGCAGCGCAATGCAGGGGGGAGGGGAGACCCAGTACTTC | CASSAMQGGGETQYF
- | TRBJ2-5 | TRBV5-6 | 13 | TRBD1 | TGTGCCAGCAGCGCGACAGGGAGAGAGACCCAGTACTTC | CASSATGRETQYF
many | TRBJ2-7 | TRBV27 | 14 | - | TGTGCCAGCAGTTTAAGGGACAATGACTACGAGCAGTACTTC | CASSLRDNDYEQYF
- | TRBJ1-3 | TRBV30 | 14 | - | TGTGCCTGGAGCGTCAGGGGAAGTGGAAACACCATATATTTT | CAWSVRGSGNTIYF
- | TRBJ2-7 | TRBV5-6 | 15 | - | TGTGCCAGCAGTGAATTGGAGGGGGCTTCTGATGAGCAGTACTTC | CASSELEGASDEQYF
few | TRBJ2-1 | TRBV7-3 | 15 | - | TGTGCCAGCAGCTTGGGGGGGGCGACCTACAATGAGCAGTTCTTC | CASSLGGATYNEQFF
- | TRBJ2-5 | TRBV7-2 | 12 | - | TGTGCCAGCAGGGGGGCGGGGGAGACCCAGTACTTC | CASRGAGETQYF
many | TRBJ2-3 | TRBV5-1 | 14 | - | TGCGCCAGCAGTCGACAGGAGAGCACAGATACGCAGTATTTT | CASSRQESTDTQYF
- | TRBJ1-2 | TRBV7-9 | 15 | - | TGTGCCAGCAGCTTAGGACACCAACTTAACTATGGCTACACCTTC | CASSLGHQLNYGYTF
- | TRBJ1-2 | TRBV7-7 | 14 | TRBD1 | TGTGCTAGCAGCCCGTCCCCAGGGGGCGGTGGCTACACCTTC | CASSPSPGGGGYTF
many | TRBJ2-7 | TRBV3-1 | 13 | - | TGTGCCAGCAGCCAATGGACAGTATACGAGCAGTACTTC | CASSQWTVYEQYF
- | TRBJ2-5 | TRBV2 | 12 | - | TGTGCCAGCAGGGCGCAGGGAGAGACCCAGTACTTC | CASRAQGETQYF
once | TRBJ1-2 | TRBV7-9 | 13 | TRBD1 | TGTGCCAGCAGGATAGACAGGGGTAACGGCTACACCTTC | CASRIDRGNGYTF
once | TRBJ1-1 | TRBV29-1 | 15 | - | TGCAGCGTTGACAGGTCAAGGGGCAGAACTTTTGAAGCTTTCTTT | CSVDRSRGRTFEAFF
many | TRBJ2-7 | TRBV2 | 13 | TRBD1 | TGTGCCAGCAGGGTACAGGGGATCTACGAGCAGTACTTC | CASRVQGIYEQYF
- | TRBJ2-7 | TRBV9 | 13 | - | TGTGCCAGCAGCGTAGCCCGACAGAGCGAGCAGTACTTC | CASSVARQSEQYF